One and the same sample provided the 14 T cell receptor beta chains below, sequenced in a study of T-cell reconstitution after alpha-beta-depleted transplantation in children. During its preparation, the TCRbeta library received unique molecular identifiers. TCRdb recomputed calls from the PCR reads with MiXCR, one row per CDR3 protein. The table lists 45,000 to 55,000 distinct CDR3 sequences, 9.2% of them singletons. The material sequenced was PBMCs, mostly from graft donor cells, taken 60 days after TCRalphabeta/CD19-depleted stem cell transplant. The receptors shown here come from a male patient between 2 and 10 years old who had a stem cell transplant for chronic granulomatous disease, so the T cells may come from the graft donor.

This clonotype was seen many times. The chain has TRBV6-1 and TRBJ2-7; TRBD2 is a possible D gene (6 bases). The CDR3 covers 16 residues. Deletions cut 5 bases from V and 2 bases from J, with 19 bases between. Germline V gene data show CDR1 as MNHNS and CDR2 as SASEGT. CDR3 region: CASSPQVSGNTYEQYF. The CDR3 nucleotides read TGTGCCAGCAGTCCCCAGGTTAGCGGAAATACCTACGAGCAGTACTTC.

This clonotype was detected ten times or more. This rearrangement joins TRBV28 to TRBJ1-6, with 8 bases that match TRBD1. The CDR3 extends over 15 amino acids. V lost 3 bases to trimming and J lost 8 bases; unmatched junction nucleotides: 6. The germline CDR1 and CDR2 sequences are MDHEN and SYDVKM. CDR3 bases: TGTGCCAGCAGTTTTGACAGGGGTAGCTATTCACCCCTCCACTTT. Its translation is CASSFDRGSYSPLHF.

This clonotype was observed many times. The chain has TRBV5-1 and TRBJ1-2; 7 bases fit TRBD1. This CDR3 is built from 15 residues. CDR1 is SGHRS, CDR2 YFSETQ, per germline. Trimming at V came to 4 bases and at J to 2 bases, leaving 8 bases not matched to a gene. CDR3 nucleotides: TGCGCCAGCAGCCCGCATTACAGGGGAAACTATGGCTACACCTTC. It translates to CASSPHYRGNYGYTF.

This clonotype appeared a few times. The CDR3 protein is CASSWTGQVIVEDYGYTF. CDR3 DNA sequence: TGTGCCAGCAGCTGGACCGGACAGGTGATCGTGGAGGACTATGGCTACACCTTC. V is TRBV5-6 and J is TRBJ1-2; 7 bases map to TRBD1. This CDR3 spans 18 amino acids. Germline assignment: CDR1 SGHDT and CDR2 YYEEEE. The trim removed 3 bases at V and 3 bases at J, leaving 17 bases unmatched.

This clonotype has at least ten counts. The gene calls are TRBV3-1 and TRBJ2-5, with D maybe TRBD2 (5 bases). This CDR3 comprises 15 residues. The germline V and J ends were trimmed by 0 bases and 2 bases, with 10 bases remaining between them. Germline V gene sequence: CDR1 LGHDT, CDR2 YNNKEL (reference sequence). The CDR3 coding sequence is TGTGCCAGCAGCCAAGAATCGGGGAGACAAGAGACCCAGTACTTC. This sequence encodes CASSQESGRQETQYF.

This clonotype was seen many times. This chain joins TRBV12-3 or TRBV12-4 and TRBJ2-7, with a possible D match to TRBD1 (6 bases). The CDR3 has 14 amino acids. Trimming removed 5 bases at V and 3 bases at J, with 14 bases between. CDR3 amino acids: CASSPRGQHYEQYF. The DNA for the CDR3 is TGTGCCAGCAGTCCCCGAGGACAGCACTACGAGCAGTACTTC.

This clonotype was picked up a small number of times. The V and J genes are TRBV10-1 and TRBJ2-5; D could derive from TRBD1 or TRBD2 (5 bases each). The CDR3 is 15 amino acids. The ends were cut back, 0 bases at V and 3 bases at J, with 11 bases in the middle. The germline V gene has CDR1 WNHNN and CDR2 SYGVQD (reference sequence). CDR3 DNA: TGCGCCAGCAGTGAGTCGGGACCTTTGAAAGAGACCCAGTACTTC. This translates into CASSESGPLKETQYF.

This clonotype was counted a few times. The chain links TRBV12-3 or TRBV12-4 to TRBJ2-7; the D is unclear. This CDR3 comprises 16 residues. Trimming took 1 base from V and 0 from J, leaving 13 bases between them. The CDR3 loop is CASSLGSVAVSYEQYF. In nucleotides, the CDR3 is TGTGCCAGCAGTTTAGGGTCCGTCGCGGTCTCCTACGAGCAGTACTTC.

This clonotype was detected a few times. The CDR3 protein is CASSLGMGGGETQYF. CDR3 DNA sequence: TGTGCCAGCAGCTTAGGAATGGGAGGGGGGGAGACCCAGTACTTC. This chain joins TRBV7-2 and TRBJ2-5; the D gene is possibly TRBD2 (7 bases). CDR1 and CDR2 from the germline V gene are SGHTA and FQGNSA. CDR3 length: 15 amino acids. Trimming pared 1 base from V and 5 bases from J, leaving 14 bases between. Looking up the rest from reference TRBV7-2 and TRBJ2-5 gives the full variable domain: GAGVSQSPSNKVTEKGKDVELRCDPISGHTALYWYRQSLGQGLEFLIYFQGNSAPDKSGLPSDRFSAERTGGSVSTLTIQRTQQEDSAVYLCASSLGMGGGETQYFGPGTRLLVL.

This clonotype was detected a few times. V and J are TRBV11-2 and TRBJ2-2; D not resolved. Per the germline V gene, CDR1 is SGHAT and CDR2 is FQNNGV. The CDR3 covers 16 residues. Trimming stripped 3 bases from V and 3 bases from J, with 14 bases between. The CDR3 is CASSFGLWSDTGELFF. CDR3 sequence (DNA): TGTGCCAGCAGCTTTGGTTTGTGGTCGGACACCGGGGAGCTGTTTTTT.

The chain employs TRBV20-1 and TRBJ1-5, with D uncertain. The length of the CDR3 is 12 residues. Germline V gene data show CDR1 as DFQATT and CDR2 as SNEGSKA (reference sequence). The V gene lost 6 bases and the J gene lost 2 bases, with 8 bases spanning the gap. The CDR3 nucleotides read TGCAGTGCGGAGACTGGCAATCAGCCCCAGCATTTT. Residues: CSAETGNQPQHF.

At least ten counts were recorded for this clonotype. The rearrangement links TRBV4-3 to TRBJ2-7, with 7 nucleotides matching TRBD1. J was trimmed by 4 bases and V by 1 base; bases with no gene match: 13. This CDR3 has 17 amino acids. CDR1 and CDR2 from the germline V gene are LGHNA and YSLEER. CDR3 DNA sequence: TGCGCCAGCAGCCAAGTAATGCTTCCGGGACAGTTATACGAGCAGTACTTC. Translated, it gives CASSQVMLPGQLYEQYF.

In regard to this clonotype: This may be a read error: a much more frequent sequence differs by one nucleotide. The chain uses TRBV6-5 and TRBJ2-7; TRBD2 might be the D (6 bases). The CDR3 totals 15 residues. CDR1 is MNHEY and CDR2 is SVGAGI in the germline V gene. The CDR3 is CATSYGGRSSYEQYF. CDR3 sequence (DNA): TGTGCCACCAGTTACGGGGGACGGTCCTCCTACGAGCAGTACTTC.

In its sample, this clonotype was seen many times. This CDR3 reads CASSQSRIAGDEQYF. Here the CDR3 DNA reads TGCGCCAGCAGTCAATCGCGAATAGCGGGAGACGAGCAGTACTTC. This chain uses TRBV23-1 with TRBJ2-7; 9 bases match TRBD2. TRBV23-1 is an open reading frame whose function is uncertain. CDR3 length: 15 residues. V was clipped by 0 bases and J by 5 bases; unmatched bases: 5.